This TCR beta chain was retrieved from a study of metastatic and nonmetastatic thyroid tumors (TCRdb year 2020). Regarding the research as a whole: The researchers compared repertoires between peripheral blood samples and tumor or nodule tissue samples from patients with malignant or benign thyroid disease.

The method behind the library was PCR. These reads were obtained on an Illumina HiSeq 4000. High-throughput sequencing was used to profile the TCR beta-chain CDR3 region of every patient. From the authors' description of their analysis: CDR3 differences across clinicopathological groups were used to build a classifier for discriminating distant-metastatic papillary thyroid cancer patients. The Shannon index was used to assess repertoire diversity, and the Morisita-Horn index was used to assess tumor-blood repertoire similarity. TCRdb reworked the public reads: Q25 trimming with fastp, MiXCR clone assembly, productive beta chains retained. These V and J calls originate from TCRdb's pipeline instead of the authors' own analysis. The sample contains tens of thousands of clones, roughly 16% of them found a single time. The ten most abundant clones make up roughly a tenth of the sample. Results the study describes overall, beyond this receptor: TCR beta diversity was reported as significantly higher in malignant tumors than in benign nodules, in both blood and tumor samples.

The germline V gene provides CDR1 SGHDN and CDR2 FVKESK. The CDR3 runs 16 residues from the cysteine to the phenylalanine. The kept DNA is CDR3 alone, 48 bases in frame from the first base. Trimming removed 0 bases from V and 2 bases from J, leaving 14 bases between the germline ends. None of the patients had been given any treatment before thyroid surgery. The study retrospectively analysed patient clinical samples collected from about 2011 to 2018 using T-cell receptor beta sequencing. This clone was observed at least ten times. Its antigen remains unidentified. Base qualities were left out, and no much larger clone turns up one base away.

This clonotype was sampled from a male donor with papillary thyroid cancer or a benign thyroid nodule (not recorded which). Some clones in this sample may be carry-over from other donors' samples. Sequenced input: blood. The chain was built from TRBV14 and TRBJ2-7, with a weak D call of TRBD1 (6 bases match). The nucleotides are TGTGCCAGCAGCCAAGAGGGCAGGGGAGTAACCTACGAGCAGTACTTC. Its translation reads: CASSQEGRGVTYEQYF.